Listed here are 32 T cell receptor beta chains from one sample, sequenced in a study of T cell responses to AZD1222 COVID-19 vaccine. Sequenced by immunoSEQ multiplex PCR; TCRdb stores in-frame clones only, minus some. The sample contains under 150,000 clones, about nine tenths of which appear only once. This sample comprised peripheral blood, obtained 28 days after the second AZD1222 dose. The receptors derive from an adult who received the AZD1222 COVID-19 vaccine.

The chain couples TRBV27 to TRBJ2-1; 7 bases fit TRBD2. With 3 bases clipped from V and 10 bases from J, the junction kept 9 bases outside the gene matches. This CDR3 is built from 14 residues. Germline V gene sequence: CDR1 MNHEY, CDR2 SMNVEV (reference sequence). CDR3 DNA sequence: TGTGCCAGCAGTTTTCGGGAACTAGCGCGCGAGCAGTTCTTC. It is translated as CASSFRELAREQFF.

The chain couples TRBV7-9 to TRBJ1-5, with D perhaps TRBD1 (5 bases). The V gene's germline CDR1 is SEHNR and CDR2 FQNEAQ (reference sequence). The V end lost 0 bases, the J end lost 2 bases, and 5 bases lay between the germline ends. The CDR3 runs to 14 residues. CDR3 sequence reads: CASSLAGGNQPQHF. The CDR3 nucleotides are TGTGCCAGCAGCTTAGCGGGGGGCAATCAGCCCCAGCATTTT.

This chain connects TRBV23-1 to TRBJ2-7; the D is unclear. TRBV23-1 is flagged as an ORF with uncertain function. This CDR3 comprises 14 residues. V was cut by 6 bases and J by 0 bases, with 12 bases left in between. For the CDR3, the DNA is TGCGCCAGCAGCTTTTCACGGGTCTCCTACGAGCAGTACTTC. As protein: CASSFSRVSYEQYF.

This clone was counted between two and nine times. This chain uses TRBV6-5 with TRBJ1-5; D unresolved. The CDR3 runs 13 residues. From germline, CDR1 is MNHEY and CDR2 SVGAGI. Trimming took off 5 bases at V and 3 bases at J, with 8 bases between the two ends. This CDR3 reads CASSRTPNQPQHF. In DNA form, the CDR3 reads TGTGCCAGCAGTCGGACCCCCAATCAGCCCCAGCATTTT.

This clone was seen a few times. The chain employs TRBV3-1 (or the pseudogene TRBV3-2) and TRBJ2-5; no firm D call. Germline V gene data show CDR1 as LGHDT and CDR2 as YNNKEL (reference sequence). V was clipped by 0 bases and J by 7 bases, with 3 bases between them. CDR3 size: 11 residues. DNA for the CDR3: TGTGCCAGCAGCCAAGATGCGACCCAGTACTTC. Its protein product is CASSQDATQYF.

This rearrangement joins TRBV7-8 to TRBJ1-1; the D is unclear. This CDR3 spans 14 amino acids. The germline V gene encodes CDR1 SGHVS and CDR2 FQNEAQ. V lost 5 bases, J lost 0 bases, and 10 bases lay in between. In nucleotides, the CDR3 is TGTGCCAGCAGCGGTACGGAGCTGAACACTGAAGCTTTCTTT. Translating it yields CASSGTELNTEAFF. Full variable domain (rest looked up from reference TRBV7-8 and TRBJ1-1): GAGVSQSPRYKVAKRGQDVALRCDPISGHVSLFWYQQALGQGPEFLTYFQNEAQLDKSGLPSDRFFAERPEGSVSTLKIQRTQQEDSAVYLCASSGTELNTEAFFGQGTRLTVV.

This clone was picked up one time. J is TRBJ1-1 and V is TRBV14; D is ambiguous. V was clipped by 1 base and J by 2 bases, with 5 bases between them. The CDR3 extends over 13 amino acids. Germline CDR1 reads SGHDN; CDR2 reads FVKESK. The CDR3 loop is CASSQGYNTEAFF. In nucleotides, the CDR3 is TGTGCCAGCAGCCAAGGATACAACACTGAAGCTTTCTTT.

The chain combines TRBV12-5 with TRBJ2-5; D is undetermined. Germline V gene sequence: CDR1 LGHNT, CDR2 FRNRAP. CDR3 length: 13 residues. Trimming stripped 1 base from V and 3 bases from J, with 6 bases between. The CDR3 sequence: CASGLANEETQYF. The DNA of the CDR3 is TGTGCTAGTGGTTTGGCTAACGAAGAGACCCAGTACTTC.

The V gene is TRBV18, the J gene TRBJ2-7; D perhaps matches TRBD1 (5 bases). CDR3 length: 13 amino acids. Germline CDR1 and CDR2: KGHSH and LQKENI. Trimming stripped 3 bases from V and 5 bases from J, with 11 bases between. The CDR3 coding sequence is TGTGCCAGCTCACCGAACAGGCACGACGAGCAGTACTTC. Its translation: CASSPNRHDEQYF.

The chain links TRBV11-2 to TRBJ1-5, with D perhaps matching TRBD1 (5 bases). Germline CDR1 is SGHAT and CDR2 is FQNNGV. This CDR3 spans 13 amino acids. The V and J ends lost 1 base and 6 bases respectively, with 7 bases between them. The CDR3 bases are TGTGCCAGCAGCTTAGTAGGGGCTCAGCCCCAGCATTTT. Translated, it gives CASSLVGAQPQHF.

This clone was detected a few times. The V and J genes are TRBV7-3 and TRBJ2-3; 8 bases fit TRBD2. Trimming removed 5 bases from V and 2 bases from J; junction bases left unmatched: 12. The CDR3 consists of 17 residues. In germline, CDR1 is SGHTA, CDR2 FQGTGA. The CDR3 protein is CASSLGPRGGYTDTQYF. The DNA for the CDR3 is TGTGCCAGCAGCCTAGGCCCCCGCGGGGGGTACACAGATACGCAGTATTTT.

V is TRBV18 and J is TRBJ1-1; possible D gene TRBD1, 5 bases. The ends were cut back, 3 bases at V and 10 bases at J, with 9 bases in the middle. Looked up from germline, CDR1 is KGHSH and CDR2 is LQKENI. The CDR3 runs 11 residues. The CDR3 sequence: CASSPREGAFF. The CDR3 DNA reads TGTGCCAGCTCACCCAGGGAGGGAGCTTTCTTT.

This chain joins TRBV28 and TRBJ2-1; 8 bases align to TRBD1. V was pared by 4 bases and J by 15 bases, with 8 bases of the junction left unmatched. The CDR3 consists of 12 residues. Germline-derived CDR1 and CDR2 are MDHEN and SYDVKM. Here the CDR3 reads CASSSTTGGWFF. CDR3 coding DNA: TGTGCCAGCAGTTCAACTACAGGGGGTTGGTTCTTC.

The V gene is TRBV6-2 or TRBV6-3, the J gene TRBJ2-1, with D hard to call. Trimming took 2 bases from V and 5 from J, leaving 4 bases between them. The CDR3 totals 12 residues. Germline-derived CDR1 and CDR2 are MNHEY and SVGEGT. The CDR3 loop reads CASSYPDNEQFF. CDR3 nucleotide sequence: TGTGCCAGCAGTTACCCGGACAATGAGCAGTTCTTC.

The table lists this clone with a few counts. The V and J genes are TRBV5-1 and TRBJ2-2, with 7 positions matching TRBD1. The V segment lost 4 bases and the J segment 3 bases; nucleotides outside the gene matches: 6. Per germline, CDR1 SGHRS and CDR2 YFSETQ. The CDR3 loop spans 15 amino acids. CDR3 sequence (DNA): TGCGCCAGCAGCACTGGACAGGAACACACCGGGGAGCTGTTTTTT. Amino acid sequence: CASSTGQEHTGELFF.

The CDR3, as DNA: TGTGTCAGAAGCTATGGGAAGGGGAAGGTTTTTAACACCGGGGAGCTGTTTTTT. Its protein is CVRSYGKGKVFNTGELFF. This chain uses TRBV7-5 with TRBJ2-2; whether TRBD1, the table's D call, matches the DNA was not checked. TRBV7-5 constitutes a pseudogene. This CDR3 has 18 residues.

The chain couples TRBV6-5 to TRBJ1-2; a weak D match, TRBD1 (5 bases). Germline V gene lookup returns CDR1 MNHEY and CDR2 SVGAGI. The CDR3 spans 13 residues. Trimming removed 7 bases from V and 8 bases from J, with 17 bases in between. CDR3 amino acids: CASTRQQGLGYTF. Here the CDR3 DNA reads TGTGCCAGCACTAGACAGCAGGGCCTAGGCTACACCTTC.

The V gene is TRBV15, the J gene TRBJ1-3; D unclear. Germline loops: CDR1 LNHNV, CDR2 YYDKDF (reference sequence). The CDR3 extends over 12 amino acids. V lost 0 bases and J lost 9, with 6 bases in between. The CDR3 region is CATSRDQSTIYF. CDR3 nucleotides: TGTGCCACCAGCAGAGATCAGTCCACCATATATTTT.

The chain has TRBV5-1 and TRBJ2-1; D call uncertain. The CDR3 is 15 amino acids. CDR1 and CDR2 from the germline V gene are SGHRS and YFSETQ. Trimming pared 1 base from V and 6 bases from J, leaving 14 bases between. CDR3 in DNA: TGCGCCAGCAGCTTGTTCGGGTCGCAGCTCAATGAGCAGTTCTTC. Protein sequence: CASSLFGSQLNEQFF.

The chain links TRBV5-1 to TRBJ2-1, with 10 bases fitting TRBD2. Germline lookup yields CDR1 SGHRS and CDR2 YFSETQ. CDR3 length: 13 amino acids. The V and J ends lost 5 bases and 9 bases, in that order; junction bases with no gene match: 5. In nucleotides, the CDR3 is TGCGCCAGCAGTAGTAGCGGGGGGAGTGAGCAGTTCTTC. This gives the protein CASSSSGGSEQFF.

This chain connects TRBV2 to TRBJ2-7; 7 bases are shared with TRBD1. From germline, CDR1 is SNHLY and CDR2 FYNNEI. This CDR3 has 13 residues. V was pared by 6 bases and J by 5 bases, with 7 bases of the junction left unmatched. As DNA, the CDR3 is TGTGCCAGCAGGTCGACAGGGCGGAACGAGCAGTACTTC. It translates to CASRSTGRNEQYF.

The genes are TRBV18 and TRBJ2-7, with D perhaps matching TRBD1 (6 bases). Trimming took off 6 bases at V and 5 bases at J, with 14 bases between the two ends. The germline V gene has CDR1 KGHSH and CDR2 LQKENI. The CDR3 is 13 residues long. CDR3 nucleotide sequence: TGTGCCAGCTCCAGTGGGGGCAGCGACGAGCAGTACTTC. Translated: CASSSGGSDEQYF. Full variable domain (rest looked up from reference TRBV18 and TRBJ2-7): NAGVMQNPRHLVRRRGQEARLRCSPMKGHSHVYWYRQLPEEGLKFMVYLQKENIIDESGMPKERFSAEFPKEGPSILRIQQVVRGDSAAYFCASSSGGSDEQYFGPGTRLTVT.

The chain links TRBV19 to TRBJ2-7; TRBD2 is a possible D gene (6 bases). Germline V gives CDR1 LNHDA, CDR2 SQIVND (reference sequence). CDR3 length: 15 amino acids. V was cut by 3 bases and J by 7 bases, with 19 bases left in between. CDR3: CASSIGAVGGREQYF. CDR3 coding DNA: TGTGCCAGTAGTATCGGCGCGGTTGGGGGGAGAGAGCAGTACTTC.

CDR3 sequence reads: CASSDPKNRPREKLFF. The CDR3 DNA reads as TGTGCCAGCAGTGATCCCAAGAACCGGCCAAGGGAAAAACTGTTTTTT. V usage is TRBV6-1 and J usage is TRBJ1-4; D ambiguous. V lost 3 bases, J lost 8 bases, and 19 bases lay in between. Per the germline V gene, CDR1 is MNHNS and CDR2 is SASEGT. This CDR3 comprises 16 residues.

The chain employs TRBV30 and TRBJ1-6; 8 bases line up with TRBD1. With 4 bases clipped from V and 7 bases from J, the junction kept 3 bases outside the gene matches. This CDR3 spans 13 amino acids. The germline CDR1 and CDR2 sequences are GTSNPN and SVGIG (reference sequence). The CDR3 DNA reads as TGTGCCTGGACGACAGGGGACAATTCACCCCTCCACTTT. This sequence encodes CAWTTGDNSPLHF.

The gene calls are TRBV18 and TRBJ2-7; D call uncertain. The germline gives CDR1 KGHSH, CDR2 LQKENI. The CDR3 has 17 amino acids. V was pared by 5 bases and J by 3 bases, with 23 bases between. CDR3 in DNA: TGTGCCAGCTCATCCCCAGAAAGGGCAACCTCCCTCTACGAGCAGTACTTC. It codes for CASSSPERATSLYEQYF. Supplemented by reference TRBV18 and TRBJ2-7, the full variable domain reads NAGVMQNPRHLVRRRGQEARLRCSPMKGHSHVYWYRQLPEEGLKFMVYLQKENIIDESGMPKERFSAEFPKEGPSILRIQQVVRGDSAAYFCASSSPERATSLYEQYFGPGTRLTVT.

The chain carries TRBV7-6 and TRBJ2-7; TRBD1 is a possible D gene (5 bases). Trimming stripped 1 base from V and 2 bases from J, with 12 bases between. Germline lookup yields CDR1 SGHVS and CDR2 FNYEAQ. This CDR3 spans 15 amino acids. CDR3 in amino acids: CASSLGRGSTYEQYF. Written as DNA, the CDR3 is TGTGCCAGCAGCTTAGGAAGGGGTTCCACCTACGAGCAGTACTTC. Full variable domain (missing parts from reference TRBV7-6 and TRBJ2-7): GAGVSQSPRYKVTKRGQDVALRCDPISGHVSLYWYRQALGQGPEFLTYFNYEAQQDKSGLPNDRFSAERPEGSISTLTIQRTEQRDSAMYRCASSLGRGSTYEQYFGPGTRLTVT.

The chain combines TRBV9 with TRBJ1-1; D possibly corresponds to TRBD1 (5 bases). There are 17 residues in the CDR3. The germline CDR1 and CDR2 sequences are SGDLS and YYNGEE. The V end was cut by 0 bases, the J end by 1 base, with 16 bases between. The CDR3 spells CASSVGGREDRNTEAFF. CDR3 sequence (DNA): TGTGCCAGCAGCGTAGGAGGCAGGGAGGATCGGAACACTGAAGCTTTCTTT.

CDR3 DNA: TGTGCCAGCAGTGACTCGAGGGGGGGGGCCACAGATACGCAGTATTTT. Its protein product is CASSDSRGGATDTQYF. The rearrangement uses TRBV6-4 and TRBJ2-3, with a tentative D call TRBD2 (7 bases). Deletions cut 0 bases from V and 2 bases from J, with 12 bases between. This CDR3 has 16 amino acids. CDR1 is MRHNA and CDR2 is SNTAGT in the germline V gene.

J is TRBJ2-5 and V is TRBV7-6; no clear D gene. CDR1 is SGHVS and CDR2 is FNYEAQ in the germline V gene. Trimming stripped 10 bases from V and 1 base from J, with 22 bases between. The CDR3 runs 16 residues. CDR3 sequence reads: CATQLRVGGSQETQYF. CDR3 sequence (DNA): TGTGCCACCCAGCTTAGAGTCGGCGGATCCCAAGAGACCCAGTACTTC.

V usage is TRBV12-3 or TRBV12-4 and J usage is TRBJ1-2; D is uncertain. Trimming left V 6 bases short and J 8 bases short, with 16 bases between. The CDR3 spans 13 residues. The CDR3 here is CASSRDQNRGYTF. In nucleotides, the CDR3 is TGTGCCAGCAGCCGAGACCAAAACCGAGGCTACACCTTC.

The rearrangement links TRBV6-1 to TRBJ1-5; D unresolved. CDR3 length equals 14 residues. Trimming stripped 3 bases from V and 1 base from J, with 7 bases between. Germline V CDR1 and CDR2: MNHNS, SASEGT. The chain's CDR3 is CASSDMRSNQPQHF. CDR3 sequence (DNA): TGTGCCAGCAGTGACATGAGAAGCAATCAGCCCCAGCATTTT.